The 16 T cell receptor beta chains listed next were all sequenced from one sample in a study of blood T cells in healthy people across ages. Through a sample-barcoded 5' primer and a J-beta primer mix, a second PCR was run for roughly 6 to 12 cycles. TCRdb re-derived calls from the 5' RACE reads in MiXCR, one entry per CDR3 protein. The sample carries about 840,000 distinct CDR3 sequences, 29% recorded once. These data were also filed under a second study, of T cells of mothers and their children.

The sample comprised blood. The receptors were gathered from a woman in her thirties or forties in good health.

This clonotype was counted only a few times. V is TRBV20-1 and J is TRBJ1-5; tentatively, D is TRBD1 (6 bases). V gave up 0 bases and J gave up 7 bases, with 13 bases separating them. This CDR3 is built from 14 residues. Germline CDR1 is DFQATT and CDR2 is SNEGSKA (reference sequence). The CDR3 protein is CSAREWQGRQPQHF. The CDR3 DNA reads as TGCAGTGCTAGAGAGTGGCAGGGGAGGCAGCCCCAGCATTTT.

To note about this clonotype: A much larger clone lies one base from this, so it may be a read error. V is TRBV30 and J is TRBJ2-1; 7 positions agree with TRBD1. V was pared by 4 bases and J by 7 bases, with 13 bases of the junction left unmatched. The CDR3 extends over 15 amino acids. CDR1 and CDR2 from the germline V gene are GTSNPN and SVGIG (reference sequence). CDR3 nucleotides: TGTGCCTGGATGCACGACGGCGCCAGGGGGAATGAGCAGTTCTTC. This sequence encodes CAWMHDGARGNEQFF.

The rearrangement uses TRBV18 and TRBJ2-7; D possibly matches TRBD1 or TRBD2 (6 bases each). The CDR3 extends over 15 amino acids. Trimming left V 4 bases short and J 5 bases short, with 18 bases between. The V gene's germline CDR1 is KGHSH and CDR2 LQKENI. The CDR3 reads CASSLQGGSRNEQYF. In DNA form, the CDR3 reads TGTGCCAGCTCACTACAAGGGGGGTCTCGCAACGAGCAGTACTTC. The whole variable domain, remainder taken from reference TRBV18 and TRBJ2-7, is NAGVMQNPRHLVRRRGQEARLRCSPMKGHSHVYWYRQLPEEGLKFMVYLQKENIIDESGMPKERFSAEFPKEGPSILRIQQVVRGDSAAYFCASSLQGGSRNEQYFGPGTRLTVT.

In this sample, this clonotype turned up a few times. It may be a read error: a sequence one base away is much more abundant. The V call is TRBV10-3, the J call TRBJ2-7; 10 nucleotides agree with TRBD1. This CDR3 spans 14 amino acids. V dropped 6 bases and J dropped 2; count of bases not matched to a gene: 4. Looked up from germline, CDR1 is ENHRY and CDR2 is SYGVKD. CDR3 protein: CAIRVGTGAYEQYF. CDR3 bases: TGTGCCATCAGGGTAGGGACAGGGGCCTACGAGCAGTACTTC.

In this sample, this clonotype turned up many times. The chain couples TRBV7-9 to TRBJ2-7, with D perhaps TRBD1 or TRBD2 (6 bases each). V lost 11 bases and J 2 bases, leaving 19 bases between the germline ends. This CDR3 contains 14 residues. CDR1 and CDR2 from the germline V gene are SEHNR and FQNEAQ (reference sequence). The CDR3 bases are TGTGCCGCCGCCCCGGGGGCGGGGACCTACGAGCAGTACTTC. It codes for CAAAPGAGTYEQYF.

The chain uses TRBV11-1 and TRBJ1-2; 10 positions match TRBD1. V dropped 5 bases and J dropped 6; count of bases not matched to a gene: 15. The CDR3 covers 17 residues. The germline V gene encodes CDR1 SGHAT and CDR2 FQDESV (reference sequence). The CDR3 DNA is TGTGCCAGCAGCCCCGAGCCGTTGACAGGGGGCGGTGATGGCTACACCTTC. Amino acid sequence: CASSPEPLTGGGDGYTF.

The CDR3 nucleotides are TGTGCCAGCGGCCGGGACATATATGGCTACACCTTC. Translated: CASGRDIYGYTF. This rearrangement joins TRBV6-2 or TRBV6-3 to TRBJ1-2; maybe TRBD1 (6 bases). Germline V gene data show CDR1 as MNHEY and CDR2 as SVGEGT. There are 12 residues in the CDR3. Between the trimmed V and J ends, which lost 8 bases and 5 bases, there was a span of 12 bases.

This clonotype was observed a handful of times. Given a much more abundant clone one base away, this may be a read error. The chain has TRBV10-3 and TRBJ1-1; the match to TRBD1 covers 10 bases. CDR1 is ENHRY, CDR2 SYGVKD, per germline. The CDR3 loop spans 15 amino acids. CDR3 DNA sequence: TGTACCATCAGAGCCCCGGGACAGGGGAGCACTGAAGCTTTCTTT. Translated, it gives CTIRAPGQGSTEAFF.

This clonotype was seen ten or more times. This chain connects TRBV6-2 or TRBV6-3 to TRBJ2-5; D perhaps matches TRBD2 (6 bases). Germline CDR1 is MNHEY and CDR2 is SVGEGT. The CDR3 spans 15 residues. V lost 2 bases, J lost 5 bases, and 15 bases lay in between. The CDR3 loop is CASSYPGSAGETQYF. Here the CDR3 DNA reads TGTGCCAGCAGTTACCCGGGCAGCGCGGGGGAGACCCAGTACTTC.

For this clonotype: A read error may explain this, as a much larger clone is one base away. The chain employs TRBV5-1 and TRBJ2-1; 11 positions agree with TRBD1. Germline lookup yields CDR1 SGHRS and CDR2 YFSETQ. The CDR3 has 15 residues. V shed 4 bases and J 3 bases; nucleotides not matched to a gene: 3. CDR3 sequence: CASSGGQGVYNEQFF. The DNA of the CDR3 is TGCGCCAGCAGCGGGGGACAGGGGGTCTACAATGAGCAGTTCTTC. Variable domain in full (rest from reference TRBV5-1 and TRBJ2-1): KAGVTQTPRYLIKTRGQQVTLSCSPISGHRSVSWYQQTPGQGLQFLFEYFSETQRNKGNFPGRFSGRQFSNSRSEMNVSTLELGDSALYLCASSGGQGVYNEQFFGPGTRLTVL.

The CDR3, as DNA: TGTGCCAGCAGCCAAGCCCATCCCGGGGAGCTGTTTTTT. Residues: CASSQAHPGELFF. The chain joins TRBV4-2 to TRBJ2-2; D gene uncertain. Germline V gene sequence: CDR1 LGHNA, CDR2 YNFKEQ. Trimming left V 1 base short and J 6 bases short, with 6 bases between. This CDR3 contains 13 residues.

The chain recombines TRBV28 with TRBJ2-5, with D possibly called TRBD1 or TRBD2 (7 bases each). The germline V and J ends were trimmed by 8 bases and 4 bases, with 14 bases remaining between them. The CDR3 has 13 amino acids. Germline loops: CDR1 MDHEN, CDR2 SYDVKM. CDR3 nucleotide sequence: TGTGCCAGCTTAGACAGGGAGGGAGAGACCCAGTACTTC. Translated, it gives CASLDREGETQYF.

This clonotype was recorded many times. The rearrangement links TRBV20-1 to TRBJ1-2; D not certain. This CDR3 spans 12 amino acids. The germline V gene has CDR1 DFQATT and CDR2 SNEGSKA (reference sequence). The V gene lost 3 bases and the J gene lost 2 bases, with 7 bases spanning the gap. The CDR3 reads CSARTDNYGYTF. The DNA for the CDR3 is TGCAGTGCTAGGACTGACAACTATGGCTACACCTTC.

This clonotype was observed many times. The chain carries TRBV4-1 and TRBJ1-6; D call uncertain. The CDR3 totals 16 residues. Looked up from germline, CDR1 is MGHRA and CDR2 is YSYEKL. Trimming removed 2 bases from V and 7 bases from J, with 15 bases in between. The CDR3 DNA is TGCGCCAGCAGCCAAAGTTTTACTGGATCGAATTCACCCCTCCACTTT. This gives the protein CASSQSFTGSNSPLHF.

The genes are TRBV29-1 and TRBJ2-2, with D uncertain. Deletions cut 6 bases from V and 3 bases from J, with 5 bases between. Germline V lookup: CDR1 SQVTM, CDR2 ANQGSEA. The CDR3 is 11 amino acids. The CDR3, as DNA: TGCAGCGTCGCACACACCGGGGAGCTGTTTTTT. This codes for CSVAHTGELFF.

This clonotype was seen many times. V usage is TRBV20-1 and J usage is TRBJ2-5; 9 bases map to TRBD2. The CDR3 length is 15 residues. V gave up 0 bases and J gave up 2 bases; unmatched junction bases: 4. Germline values: CDR1 DFQATT, CDR2 SNEGSKA (reference sequence). The chain's CDR3 is CSARDAGGPQETQYF. CDR3 DNA sequence: TGCAGTGCTAGAGATGCGGGGGGGCCTCAAGAGACCCAGTACTTC.